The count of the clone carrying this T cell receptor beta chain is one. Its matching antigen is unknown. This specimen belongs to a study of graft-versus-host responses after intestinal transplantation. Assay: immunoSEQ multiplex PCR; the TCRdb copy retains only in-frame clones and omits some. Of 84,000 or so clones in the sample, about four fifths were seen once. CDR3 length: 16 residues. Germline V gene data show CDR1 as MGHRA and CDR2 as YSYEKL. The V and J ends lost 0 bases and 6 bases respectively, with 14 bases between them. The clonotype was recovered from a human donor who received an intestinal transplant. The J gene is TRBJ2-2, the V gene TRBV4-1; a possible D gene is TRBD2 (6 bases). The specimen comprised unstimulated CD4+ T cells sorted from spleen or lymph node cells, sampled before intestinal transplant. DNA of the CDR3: TGCGCCAGCAGCCAAGAGGTGACTAGAGGGTCCGGGGAGCTGTTTTTT. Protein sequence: CASSQEVTRGSGELFF.